This TCR beta chain was sequenced for a study of shared clonotypes between healthy human individuals. The data were produced by immunoSEQ multiplex PCR, yet TCRdb's version contains in-frame clones alone and is incomplete. The sample contains roughly 530,000 clones, almost 97% of which appear only once. The germline CDR1 and CDR2 sequences are MDHEN and SYDVKM. V was pared by 5 bases and J by 9 bases, with 19 bases between. The length of the CDR3 is 15 residues. The sample consisted of naive CD4+ T cells sorted from blood. Documented subset: CD45RA+ positively selected. This chain connects TRBV28 to TRBJ1-4, with D perhaps TRBD1 (6 bases). This TCR was sampled from a woman aged 25 to 39 in good health. DNA of the CDR3: TGTGCCAGCAGTACAGGTCAGGGGCCCGGACAAAAACTGTTTTTT. Its protein product is CASSTGQGPGQKLFF.